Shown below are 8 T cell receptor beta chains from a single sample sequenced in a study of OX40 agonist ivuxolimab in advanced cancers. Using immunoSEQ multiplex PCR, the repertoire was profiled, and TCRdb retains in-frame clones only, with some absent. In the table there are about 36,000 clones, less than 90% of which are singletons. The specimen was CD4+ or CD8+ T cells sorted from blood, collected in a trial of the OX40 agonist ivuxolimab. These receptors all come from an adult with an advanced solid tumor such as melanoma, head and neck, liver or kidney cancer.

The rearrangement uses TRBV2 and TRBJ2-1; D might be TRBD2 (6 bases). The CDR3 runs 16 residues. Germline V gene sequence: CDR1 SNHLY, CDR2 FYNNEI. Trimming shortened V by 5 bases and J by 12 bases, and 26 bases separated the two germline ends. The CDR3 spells CASSTRWGGDPRRQFF. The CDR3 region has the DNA TGTGCCAGCAGTACCCGCTGGGGCGGGGACCCCCGGCGGCAGTTCTTC.

CDR3 in amino acids: CASSRRPTDTEAFF. The CDR3 region has the DNA TGTGCCAGCAGCCGTCGACCGACGGACACTGAAGCTTTCTTT. The chain employs TRBV7-3 and TRBJ1-1; no clear D gene. CDR1 is SGHTA and CDR2 is FQGTGA in the germline V gene. The CDR3 is 14 residues long. V lost 5 bases and J 3 bases, leaving 13 bases between the germline ends.

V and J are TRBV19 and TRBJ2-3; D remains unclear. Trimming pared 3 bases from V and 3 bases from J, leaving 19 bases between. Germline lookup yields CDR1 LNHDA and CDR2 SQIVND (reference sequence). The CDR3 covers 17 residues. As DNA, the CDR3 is TGTGCCAGTAGTATGAGCAGTTTTATGGTTCCAACAGATACGCAGTATTTT. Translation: CASSMSSFMVPTDTQYF.

The CDR3, as DNA: TGTGCCAGCAGAGAAGCCGTAGGGAAAACTGAAGCTTTCTTT. Its translation: CASREAVGKTEAFF. The gene calls are TRBV7-6 and TRBJ1-1; D is unclear. Germline CDR1 and CDR2: SGHVS and FNYEAQ. This CDR3 has 14 residues. The germline V and J ends were trimmed by 6 bases and 5 bases, with 16 bases remaining between them.

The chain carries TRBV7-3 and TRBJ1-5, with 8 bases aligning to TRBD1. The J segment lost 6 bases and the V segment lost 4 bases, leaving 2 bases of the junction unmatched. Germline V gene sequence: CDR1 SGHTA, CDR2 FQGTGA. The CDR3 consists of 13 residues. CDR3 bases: TGTGCCAGCAGCTCAACAGGGGGTCAGCCCCAGCATTTT. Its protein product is CASSSTGGQPQHF.

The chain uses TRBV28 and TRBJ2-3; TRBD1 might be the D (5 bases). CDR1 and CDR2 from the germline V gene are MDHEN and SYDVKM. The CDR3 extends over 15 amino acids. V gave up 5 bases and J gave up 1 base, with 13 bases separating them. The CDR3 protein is CASSPQGSGTDTQYF. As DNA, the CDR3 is TGTGCCAGCAGTCCTCAGGGAAGCGGCACAGATACGCAGTATTTT.

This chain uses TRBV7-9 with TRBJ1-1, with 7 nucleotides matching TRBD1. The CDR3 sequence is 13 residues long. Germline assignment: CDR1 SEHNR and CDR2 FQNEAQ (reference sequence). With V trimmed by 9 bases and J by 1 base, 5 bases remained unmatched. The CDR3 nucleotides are TGTGCCAGTTCAGCAGGGGGGAACACTGAAGCTTTCTTT. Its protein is CASSAGGNTEAFF.

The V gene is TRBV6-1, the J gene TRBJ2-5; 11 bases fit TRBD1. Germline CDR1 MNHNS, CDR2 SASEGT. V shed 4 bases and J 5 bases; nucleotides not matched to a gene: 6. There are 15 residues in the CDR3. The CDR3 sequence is CASSAGTGGVETQYF. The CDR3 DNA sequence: TGTGCCAGCAGTGCTGGGACAGGGGGAGTCGAGACCCAGTACTTC.